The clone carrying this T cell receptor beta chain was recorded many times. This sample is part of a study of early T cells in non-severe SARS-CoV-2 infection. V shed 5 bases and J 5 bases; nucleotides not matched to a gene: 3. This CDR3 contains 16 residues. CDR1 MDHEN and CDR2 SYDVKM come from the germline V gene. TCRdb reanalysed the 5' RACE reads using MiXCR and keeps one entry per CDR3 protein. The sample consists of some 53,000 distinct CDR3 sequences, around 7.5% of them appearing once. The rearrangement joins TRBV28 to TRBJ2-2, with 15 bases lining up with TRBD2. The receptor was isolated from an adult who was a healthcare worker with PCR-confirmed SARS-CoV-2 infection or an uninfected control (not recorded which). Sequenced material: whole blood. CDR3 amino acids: CASSTGTSGGTGELFF. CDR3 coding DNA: TGTGCCAGCAGTACCGGGACTAGCGGGGGGACCGGGGAGCTGTTTTTT.